These 9 T cell receptor beta chains share one sample of origin, sequenced in a study of cytomegalovirus exposure and HLA in healthy donors. In the PCR, 60 Vbeta and 13 Jbeta primers were used. Sequencing was performed with immunoSEQ multiplex PCR; in TCRdb, only in-frame clones are kept and a portion is missing. Seen here are fewer than 150,000 clones, around 76% observed once, and the top ten hold roughly 4%. The sequenced sample was PBMCs. Receptor source: a man aged 18-30 years in good health and CMV-seronegative.

A single count supports this clone. The chain joins TRBV5-4 to TRBJ1-4, with TRBD1 matching 8 bases. J gave up 2 bases and V 2 bases, and 5 bases lay outside the gene matches. The V gene's germline CDR1 is SGHNT and CDR2 YYREEE (reference sequence). CDR3 length: 16 amino acids. The chain's CDR3 is CASSFGQGRTNEKLFF. The DNA for the CDR3 is TGTGCCAGCAGCTTTGGACAGGGTCGCACTAATGAAAAACTGTTTTTT.

The chain recombines TRBV7-7 with TRBJ2-1; 8 positions match TRBD1. The CDR3 totals 15 residues. The trim removed 5 bases at V and 4 bases at J, leaving 7 bases unmatched. The germline V gene has CDR1 SSHAT and CDR2 FNYEAQ (reference sequence). The CDR3 DNA is TGTGCCAGCAGCCCTTCAGGACAGGGATACAATGAGCAGTTCTTC. This translates into CASSPSGQGYNEQFF.

This clone was recorded a few times. The CDR3 is CASSLSGMRQGALYEQYF. The CDR3 bases are TGTGCCAGCAGTTTATCGGGTATGAGACAGGGGGCTTTATACGAGCAGTACTTC. V gene TRBV27 combines with J gene TRBJ2-7; the match to TRBD1 covers 10 bases. The V and J ends lost 0 bases and 4 bases, in that order; junction bases with no gene match: 12. Germline CDR1 reads MNHEY; CDR2 reads SMNVEV (reference sequence). This CDR3 is 18 amino acids long.

The chain has TRBV2 and TRBJ2-3, with unresolved D. V dropped 6 bases and J dropped 6 bases, with 7 bases sitting between them. The CDR3 consists of 11 residues. The germline gives CDR1 SNHLY, CDR2 FYNNEI. The CDR3, as DNA: TGTGCCAGCAGGGAGAGGGATACGCAGTATTTT. It encodes CASRERDTQYF.

The gene calls are TRBV7-9 and TRBJ2-7; D may be TRBD2 (5 bases). Looked up from germline, CDR1 is SEHNR and CDR2 is FQNEAQ (reference sequence). Trimming took 4 bases from V and 4 from J, leaving 8 bases between them. CDR3 length equals 12 residues. The CDR3 DNA reads TGTGCCAGCAGCTGGACTGAATACGAGCAGTACTTC. It specifies CASSWTEYEQYF.

J is TRBJ2-7 and V is TRBV28; tentatively, D is TRBD2 (5 bases). Per the germline V gene, CDR1 is MDHEN and CDR2 is SYDVKM. Trimming took off 5 bases at V and 2 bases at J, with 19 bases between the two ends. The CDR3 covers 16 residues. The DNA for the CDR3 is TGTGCCAGCAGTCAACGGGGTGGCAGTAGGACCTACGAGCAGTACTTC. Translating gives CASSQRGGSRTYEQYF.

The V call is TRBV10-2, the J call TRBJ1-6; 12 nucleotides line up with TRBD1. Unmatched junction bases numbered 15, after V lost 5 bases and J lost 13 bases. The CDR3 loop spans 17 amino acids. Germline loops: CDR1 WSHSY, CDR2 SAAADI. CDR3 bases: TGCGCCAGCAGTCATCCGGGACAGGGGGCTCCCTCGTCGCCCCTCCACTTT. Translating gives CASSHPGQGAPSSPLHF.

In nucleotides, the CDR3 is TGTGCCAGCAGTGAAGCTAGCGGGGGGTCCGGATACGAGCAGTACTTC. This codes for CASSEASGGSGYEQYF. The chain is built from TRBV25-1 and TRBJ2-7, with TRBD2 identical over 11 bases. This CDR3 has 16 residues. The V segment lost 2 bases and the J segment 4 bases; nucleotides outside the gene matches: 7. Per the germline V gene, CDR1 is MGHDK and CDR2 is SYGVNS.

The chain combines TRBV27 with TRBJ2-2, with 9 nucleotides matching TRBD2. This CDR3 spans 17 amino acids. Germline V gene sequence: CDR1 MNHEY, CDR2 SMNVEV (reference sequence). After removal of 6 bases from V and 4 bases from J, the junction contained 12 bases not matched to a gene. The CDR3 is CASRADWREGGTGELFF. In nucleotides, the CDR3 is TGTGCCAGCAGGGCGGACTGGCGGGAGGGGGGCACCGGGGAGCTGTTTTTT.